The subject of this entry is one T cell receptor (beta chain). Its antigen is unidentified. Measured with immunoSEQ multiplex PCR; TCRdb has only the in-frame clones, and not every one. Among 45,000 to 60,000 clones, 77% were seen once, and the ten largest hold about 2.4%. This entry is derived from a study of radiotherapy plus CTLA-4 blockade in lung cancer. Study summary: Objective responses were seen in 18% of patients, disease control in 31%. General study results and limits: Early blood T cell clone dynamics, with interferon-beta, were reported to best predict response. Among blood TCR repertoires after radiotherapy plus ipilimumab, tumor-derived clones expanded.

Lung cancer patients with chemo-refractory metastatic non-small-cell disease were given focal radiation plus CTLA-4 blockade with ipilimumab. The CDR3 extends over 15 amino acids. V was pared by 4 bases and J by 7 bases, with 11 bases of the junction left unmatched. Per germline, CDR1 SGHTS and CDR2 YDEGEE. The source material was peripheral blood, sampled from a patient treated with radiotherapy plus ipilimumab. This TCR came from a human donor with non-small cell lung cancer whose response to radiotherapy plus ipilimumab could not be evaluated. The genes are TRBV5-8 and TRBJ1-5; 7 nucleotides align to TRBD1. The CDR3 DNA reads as TGTGCCAGCAGCCGGGACAGAACCTCAGTGCAGCCCCAGCATTTT. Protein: CASSRDRTSVQPQHF.